The T cell receptor beta chain under discussion was sequenced for a study of T cells after yellow fever vaccination. Template switching with 5'RACE generated the TCR cDNA and added a universal primer site and UMIs. MiXCR, run by TCRdb on the 5' RACE reads, gives a single entry per CDR3 protein. The repertoire consists of more than 450,000 distinct CDR3 sequences, with 20% to 25% occurring once and the leading ten covering less than 20%. Study-level findings and limits: Re-detected after boosting: most primary clones, 96% of CD4 and under 90% of CD8.

The CDR3 totals 15 residues. From germline, CDR1 is MNHEY and CDR2 SVGAGI. V gave up 5 bases and J gave up 4 bases, with 18 bases separating them. This clonotype showed up just a few times. Its antigen remains unidentified. The sample in question was PBMCs, obtained roughly 23 days after the first yellow fever vaccination. J is TRBJ2-7 and V is TRBV6-5; maybe TRBD2 (6 bases). This sequence was found in a man younger than 35 who received the YFV17D yellow fever vaccine. The CDR3 region is CASSLSGASTYEQYV. CDR3 nucleotides: TGTGCCAGCAGTCTCTCGGGAGCCTCCACGTACGAGCAGTACGTC.